This T cell receptor (beta chain) was retrieved from a study of regulatory T cells in long-lasting Graves disease. Study background: A definition of persistent Graves' disease required over 5 years of antithyroid drugs plus positive TSH receptor antibodies.

General study points: New patients shared around 980 public clonotypes, and persistent patients shared more, with approximately 2,500.

Sample time point: persistent/refractory GD, antithyroid drugs over 5 years with positive TRAb. After RNA was extracted from PBMCs, the TCR library was made from it. American Thyroid Association guidelines defined how Graves' disease was diagnosed. The EDTA tubes were filled with approximately 10 milliliters of drawn peripheral blood. HTBI primers from iRepertoire and Arm-PCR of CDR3 regions yielded the TCR beta libraries. TCRdb analysed the multiplex PCR reads with MiXCR anew, one entry per CDR3 protein. The data show around 460,000 distinct CDR3 sequences, with around a fifth seen just once and around 13% held by the top ten. At least ten counts were recorded for this clonotype. The antigen remains undetermined. The source material was peripheral blood mononuclear cells (PBMCs), sampled when the disease was refractory, from a patient treated with antithyroid drugs. This sequence was found in a female donor with Graves disease.

Written as DNA, the CDR3 is TGTGCCAGCAGTCCGGGGAGACATACCTACGAGCAGTACTTC. Its protein is CASSPGRHTYEQYF. The chain couples TRBV6-1 to TRBJ2-7, with D possibly being TRBD2 (5 bases). Germline V gives CDR1 MNHNS, CDR2 SASEGT. V dropped 5 bases and J dropped 2 bases, with 13 bases sitting between them. The CDR3 has 14 amino acids.